These 12 T cell receptor beta chains came from one sample sequenced in a study of radiotherapy plus CTLA-4 blockade in lung cancer. The data were produced by immunoSEQ multiplex PCR, yet TCRdb's version contains in-frame clones alone and is incomplete. The sample contains about 91,000 clones, 72% of which appear only once. Source: peripheral blood, taken from a patient treated with radiotherapy plus ipilimumab. The receptors shown here come from a human donor with non-small cell lung cancer that progressed on radiotherapy plus ipilimumab.

V is TRBV28 and J is TRBJ2-3; possible D gene TRBD1, 5 bases. Germline V gene data show CDR1 as MDHEN and CDR2 as SYDVKM. This CDR3 is 14 amino acids long. Trimming pared 5 bases from V and 4 bases from J, leaving 13 bases between. This chain's CDR3 is CASSLSIGADTQYF. In DNA, the CDR3 is TGTGCCAGCAGTCTCTCCATAGGGGCAGATACGCAGTATTTT. Full variable domain (rest looked up from reference TRBV28 and TRBJ2-3): DVKVTQSSRYLVKRTGEKVFLECVQDMDHENMFWYRQDPGLGLRLIYFSYDVKMKEKGDIPEGYSVSREKKERFSLILESASTNQTSMYLCASSLSIGADTQYFGPGTRLTVL.

This clone has just a few counts. V usage is TRBV5-1 and J usage is TRBJ2-5; TRBD1 matches at 8 bases. V dropped 7 bases and J dropped 2; count of bases not matched to a gene: 10. CDR3 length: 15 amino acids. Germline CDR1 SGHRS, CDR2 YFSETQ. CDR3 amino acids: CASREGQGLQETQYF. The CDR3, as DNA: TGCGCCAGCCGAGAAGGACAGGGCTTACAAGAGACCCAGTACTTC.

This chain joins TRBV4-2 and TRBJ2-7; 11 positions agree with TRBD2. Trimming at V came to 3 bases and at J to 6 bases, leaving 10 bases not matched to a gene. CDR1 is LGHNA and CDR2 is YNFKEQ in the germline V gene. The CDR3 covers 16 residues. The CDR3 coding sequence is TGTGCCAGCAGCCAGGTCGGCCCGGGACTAGCGGTCGAGCAGTACTTC. Protein: CASSQVGPGLAVEQYF.

This clone turned up a few times. The chain joins TRBV19 to TRBJ1-2; D ambiguous. Deletions cut 3 bases from V and 0 bases from J, with 8 bases between. From germline, CDR1 is LNHDA and CDR2 SQIVND (reference sequence). The CDR3 contains 14 residues. Here the CDR3 DNA reads TGTGCCAGTAGTATGGCTCAGACTAACTATGGCTACACCTTC. It yields the protein CASSMAQTNYGYTF. Using reference TRBV19 and TRBJ1-2 for the parts outside the CDR3, the full variable domain is DGGITQSPKYLFRKEGQNVTLSCEQNLNHDAMYWYRQDPGQGLRLIYYSQIVNDFQKGDIAEGYSVSREKKESFPLTVTSAQKNPTAFYLCASSMAQTNYGYTFGSGTRLTVV.

On this clone itself: Relative to the germline gene, one junction end is altered; a read error may explain this. The rearrangement links TRBV18 to TRBJ2-1; weak D call: TRBD1 (6 bases). The CDR3 extends over 13 amino acids. Germline assignment: CDR1 KGHSH and CDR2 LQKENI. Here the CDR3 reads CASSLDSYENRVF. In DNA, the CDR3 is TGTGCCAGCTCACTTGACAGCTACGAAAACAGGGTCTTC.

This chain joins TRBV11-2 and TRBJ2-7; D gene unclear. V was clipped by 3 bases and J by 0 bases, with 12 bases between them. This CDR3 is 15 amino acids long. Per the germline V gene, CDR1 is SGHAT and CDR2 is FQNNGV. The CDR3 here is CASSFRAAGSYEQYF. The CDR3 DNA is TGTGCCAGCAGCTTCCGGGCGGCCGGCTCCTACGAGCAGTACTTC.

The V and J genes are TRBV5-1 and TRBJ2-1; a weak D match, TRBD2 (6 bases). Trimming removed 2 bases at V and 5 bases at J, with 20 bases between. The germline gives CDR1 SGHRS, CDR2 YFSETQ. The CDR3 is 17 amino acids. The CDR3 sequence is CASSFNYTSSFHNEQFF. The DNA of the CDR3 is TGCGCCAGCAGCTTCAACTATACTAGCAGCTTCCACAATGAGCAGTTCTTC.

This clone was seen a handful of times. The chain is built from TRBV27 and TRBJ2-7, with no clear D. The CDR3 runs 14 residues. Trimming took 3 bases from V and 0 from J, leaving 9 bases between them. Germline V gives CDR1 MNHEY, CDR2 SMNVEV (reference sequence). As DNA, the CDR3 is TGTGCCAGCAGTTTCGGAACGGGCTCCTACGAGCAGTACTTC. This encodes CASSFGTGSYEQYF.

The chain uses TRBV6-1 and TRBJ1-1, with D unclear. Germline lookup yields CDR1 MNHNS and CDR2 SASEGT. The V end lost 4 bases, the J end lost 4 bases, and 7 bases lay between the germline ends. The length of the CDR3 is 12 residues. CDR3 loop: CASSGKGTEAFF. The CDR3 DNA sequence: TGTGCCAGCAGTGGAAAGGGCACTGAAGCTTTCTTT.

The CDR3, as DNA: TGCGCCAGCAGCCCATATAGGGGACAGACATATAACACTGAAGCTTTCTTT. Translation gives CASSPYRGQTYNTEAFF. The chain uses TRBV5-1 and TRBJ1-1, with TRBD1 identical over 7 bases. J gave up 2 bases and V 4 bases, and 14 bases lay outside the gene matches. The CDR3 covers 17 residues. The germline CDR1 and CDR2 sequences are SGHRS and YFSETQ.

The V gene is TRBV4-1, the J gene TRBJ2-1; 13 bases map to TRBD2. The CDR3 is made up of 19 amino acids. Trimming at V came to 1 base and at J to 4 bases, leaving 10 bases not matched to a gene. Germline CDR1 reads MGHRA; CDR2 reads YSYEKL. As DNA, the CDR3 is TGCGCCAGCAGCCAAGGGAGTACTAGCGGGAGGGCCGGGTACAATGAGCAGTTCTTC. Amino acid sequence: CASSQGSTSGRAGYNEQFF.

The chain has TRBV10-3 and TRBJ1-1, with 7 bases matching TRBD1. CDR1 and CDR2 (germline): ENHRY, SYGVKD. The CDR3 covers 14 residues. The J segment lost 11 bases and the V segment lost 3 bases, leaving 12 bases of the junction unmatched. As DNA, the CDR3 is TGTGCCATCAGTGATAGGGGGACAGCCCAAAAGGCTTTCTTT. Translated: CAISDRGTAQKAFF.